The T cell receptor beta chain under discussion was sequenced for a study of T cell responses to AZD1222 COVID-19 vaccine (dated by TCRdb to the early 2020s). At the level of the whole study: TCR sequencing was performed for 230 to 250 trial participants, of whom roughly 200 were given two doses of AZD1222 and some 26 were given two doses of MenACWY control vaccine. Trial participants were enrolled into age subgroups of 18-55, 56-69 and 70-plus years, which contained about 160, 30 and 59 TCR-sequenced participants, respectively.

Study-wide findings and limitations: Spike-specific TCR breadth and depth rose significantly after two AZD1222 doses compared with day 0 and with MenACWY recipients. Reportedly, close to half of the unique spike-specific TCRs recognized epitopes lying outside the regions that are mutated in the B.1.351 and B.1.1.7 variants. The 56-69-year group was small, and its depth increase did not reach significance, likely because of low power. Participants were mostly white British and included more females than males, and it was suggested by the authors that clonal diversity may have been underestimated. The whole spike protein was spanned by vaccine-associated CD4 TCRs, and dominant responses were seen in regions 160-218 and 743-854. Conclusions about previously exposed vaccinees are limited because only 6 or 7 AZD1222 recipients were SARS-CoV-2 seropositive at baseline. Because no day 14 peak-response samples were available, repertoires were characterized only after the peak T cell response.

The CDR3 regions of human TCRbeta chains were analyzed by immunosequencing. As for the original processing: Repertoire TCRs were matched against a reference library of SARS-CoV-2-specific TCRs generated with the MIRA antigen-specificity platform. Breadth was defined as the fraction of unique TCRs that were SARS-CoV-2-associated, and depth was defined as the fraction of total T cells that were SARS-CoV-2-associated. Using the MIRA data, each spike-specific TCR was mapped to the spike region that the TCR reacts to and placed in a CD4 or CD8 class. Log10-transformed breadth and depth values were compared by one-way ANOVA with Sidak's multiple comparisons tests. Held by TCRdb, this immuneACCESS table contains in-frame sequences only and omits some clones. Under half of the omission traces to an unresolved V gene where checked; the cause of the rest is unknown. The V and J calls and the clone size are those of that table, but D and trimming were determined from the DNA. This sample comprises 150,000 to 200,000 clones, around 86% of them detected only once. The top ten clonotypes cover approximately 2.5% of the sample.

Of note for this clone: Its specific antigen is unknown. It has no much larger one-base neighbor in the sample; base qualities were not kept.

The CDR3 goes from the cysteine to the phenylalanine over 14 residues. Only CDR3 DNA is held: 42 bases, read in frame from base 1. The germline V gene sets CDR1 to SGHTA and CDR2 to FQGNSA. V is pared back by 8 bases and J by 0 bases, with 13 bases lying between the germline termini. The sample's time point, from its label and the paper: baseline before first vaccination. The sample's treatment or condition, from its label and the paper: meningococcal conjugate vaccine given as trial control. The vaccinee samples were drawn from two UK trials, COV001 and COV002, one of which was a single-blind randomized controlled phase 2/3 trial testing AZD1222 (ChAdOx1 nCoV-19) in healthy adults. For TCRbeta chain sequencing, PBMC samples from trial participants were taken at day 0 and at day 28 after the second dose.

This clonotype originated in an adult in good health. Sequenced here: peripheral blood, sampled on day 0 of MenACWY control vaccination. Recombination linked TRBV7-2 to TRBJ1-1; the D gene identity is not certain. The CDR3 sequence is CASGLLGLNTEAFF. The base sequence is TGTGCCAGCGGCCTTCTTGGGTTGAACACTGAAGCTTTCTTT.